Listed below are T cell receptor beta chains from one sample, sequenced in a study of blood T cell repertoires in COVID-19. Profiled with immunoSEQ multiplex PCR; TCRdb holds only in-frame clones, not every one. The sample includes about 82,000 clones, 80% seen only once; the top ten take 9.5% to 15%. Sequenced input: peripheral blood. Receptors originate from a woman aged 40 to 50 with active or convalescent COVID-19. Each CDR3 is given with its conserved first and last residue. D genes are given only for firm matches. Expanded clones are given a class, and other clones once, few, many or no size at all.

length	J	V	D	size	DNA	CDR3
15	TRBJ2-2	TRBV29-1	.	.	TGCAGCTTTAGGGAGACAGGAGCGAACACCGGGGAGCTGTTTTTT	CSFRETGANTGELFF
14	TRBJ1-1	TRBV7-2	.	.	TGTGCCAGCAGCTTGGAGGTCAAGTCCACTGAAGCTTTCTTT	CASSLEVKSTEAFF
18	TRBJ2-3	TRBV11-2	TRBD1	.	TGTGCCAGCAGCTTAGGGACAGGGGGCTCGAGAGCCACAGATACGCAGTATTTT	CASSLGTGGSRATDTQYF
14	TRBJ2-7	TRBV5-1	.	.	TGCGCCAGCACGCCAGGGTTTGAAGCCTACGAGCAGTACTTC	CASTPGFEAYEQYF
15	TRBJ2-7	TRBV9	.	once	TGTGCCAGCAGCGTAGGCCCAAGTCCGGGCTACGAGCAGTACTTC	CASSVGPSPGYEQYF
11	TRBJ2-7	TRBV28	.	.	TGTGCCAGCAGTTTTCTCTACGAGCAGTACTTC	CASSFLYEQYF
15	TRBJ2-2	TRBV4-3	.	.	TGCGCCAGCAGCCAGGGGGGAGGAAACACCGGGGAGCTGTTTTTT	CASSQGGGNTGELFF
15	TRBJ1-5	TRBV2	.	few	TGTGCCAGCAGCTCGACAGGCCGATTCAATCAGCCCCAGCATTTT	CASSSTGRFNQPQHF
14	TRBJ1-4	TRBV7-9	TRBD1	.	TGTGCCAGCAGCCCCGGACAGGTTGTTGAAAAACTGTTTTTT	CASSPGQVVEKLFF
18	TRBJ2-7	TRBV11-2	.	.	TGTGCCAGCAGCTTAGATCCCCACGGGGTAGGGATCTCCTACGAGCAGTACTTC	CASSLDPHGVGISYEQYF
15	TRBJ2-3	TRBV7-2	.	.	TGTGCCACCCTAACACCAACAGGAGCCACAGATACGCAGTATTTT	CATLTPTGATDTQYF
15	TRBJ1-1	TRBV19	.	.	TGTGCCAGTAGTCATAGGACAGAAAGGTCCACTGAAGCTTTCTTT	CASSHRTERSTEAFF
17	TRBJ1-5	TRBV28	.	.	TGTGCCAGCAGTCCGGCCCCAGGGCTACATAGCAATCAGCCCCAGCATTTT	CASSPAPGLHSNQPQHF
17	TRBJ1-5	TRBV7-2	TRBD1	.	TGTGCCAGCAGCCCATCCACAGGGGGCGCCTTCAATCAGCCCCAGCATTTT	CASSPSTGGAFNQPQHF
17	TRBJ2-7	TRBV9	TRBD1	.	TGTGCCAGCAGCGCTAGTGGCGGACAGGGGAGGGCCTACGAGCAGTACTTC	CASSASGGQGRAYEQYF
13	TRBJ2-1	TRBV11-3	.	.	TGTGCCAGCAGCTTAGGGGCTAGCTATGAGCAGTTCTTC	CASSLGASYEQFF
16	TRBJ1-2	TRBV6-5	.	.	TGTGCCAGCAGTTACGCCGTCAGGGGAGCTAACTATGGCTACACCTTC	CASSYAVRGANYGYTF
15	TRBJ2-3	TRBV6-5	.	.	TGTGCCAGCAGTTACATGAGTTTGGGCACAGATACGCAGTATTTT	CASSYMSLGTDTQYF
16	TRBJ2-1	TRBV5-1	TRBD2	.	TGCGCCAGCAGCTTGACCGGGACTAGCGTCTACAATGAGCAGTTCTTC	CASSLTGTSVYNEQFF
14	TRBJ2-3	TRBV5-1	.	few	TGCGCCAGCAGCCCGGGGACAAGCACAGATACGCAGTATTTT	CASSPGTSTDTQYF